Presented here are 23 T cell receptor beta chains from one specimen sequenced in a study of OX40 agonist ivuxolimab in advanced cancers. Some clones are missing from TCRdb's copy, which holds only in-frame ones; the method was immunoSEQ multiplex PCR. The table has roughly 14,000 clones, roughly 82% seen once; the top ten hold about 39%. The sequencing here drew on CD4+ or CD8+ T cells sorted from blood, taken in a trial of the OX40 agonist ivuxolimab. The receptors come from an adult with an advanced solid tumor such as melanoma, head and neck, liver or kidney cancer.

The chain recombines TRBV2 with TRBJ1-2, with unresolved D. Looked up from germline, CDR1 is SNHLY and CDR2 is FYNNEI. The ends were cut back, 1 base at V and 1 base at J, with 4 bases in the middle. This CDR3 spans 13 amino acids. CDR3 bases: TGTGCCAGCAGTGAAGGGGGTAACTATGGCTACACCTTC. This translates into CASSEGGNYGYTF.

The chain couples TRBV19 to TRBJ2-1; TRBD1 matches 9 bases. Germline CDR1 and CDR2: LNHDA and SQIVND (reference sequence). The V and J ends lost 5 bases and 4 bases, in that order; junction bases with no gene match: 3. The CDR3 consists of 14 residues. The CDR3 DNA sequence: TGTGCCAGTAGTTCAGGACAGGGGTACAATGAGCAGTTCTTC. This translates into CASSSGQGYNEQFF.

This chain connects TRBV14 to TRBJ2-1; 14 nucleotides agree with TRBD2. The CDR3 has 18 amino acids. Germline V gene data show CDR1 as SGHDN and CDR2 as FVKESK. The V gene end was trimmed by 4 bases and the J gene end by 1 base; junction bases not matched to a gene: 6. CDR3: CASSLRTSGGPSYNEQFF. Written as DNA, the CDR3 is TGTGCCAGCAGCCTCCGGACTAGCGGGGGGCCGTCCTACAATGAGCAGTTCTTC.

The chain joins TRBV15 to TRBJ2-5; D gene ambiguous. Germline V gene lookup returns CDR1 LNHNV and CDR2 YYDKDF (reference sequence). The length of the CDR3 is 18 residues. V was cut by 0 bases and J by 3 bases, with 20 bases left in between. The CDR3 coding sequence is TGTGCCACCAGCAGAGATCTGAGTGAGACGGTAAGGGAAGAGACCCAGTACTTC. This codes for CATSRDLSETVREETQYF.

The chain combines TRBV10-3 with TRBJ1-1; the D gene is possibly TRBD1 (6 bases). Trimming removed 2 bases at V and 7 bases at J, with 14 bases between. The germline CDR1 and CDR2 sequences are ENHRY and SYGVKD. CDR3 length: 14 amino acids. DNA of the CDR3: TGTGCCATCAGTGAGGCTCCATCAGGGGTTGAAGCTTTCTTT. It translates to CAISEAPSGVEAFF.

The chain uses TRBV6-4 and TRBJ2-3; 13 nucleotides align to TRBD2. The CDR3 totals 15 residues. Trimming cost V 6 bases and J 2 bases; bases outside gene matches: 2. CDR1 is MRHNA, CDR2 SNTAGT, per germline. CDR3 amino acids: CASSGTSGDTDTQYF. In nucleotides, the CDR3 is TGTGCCAGCAGCGGGACTAGCGGGGACACAGATACGCAGTATTTT.

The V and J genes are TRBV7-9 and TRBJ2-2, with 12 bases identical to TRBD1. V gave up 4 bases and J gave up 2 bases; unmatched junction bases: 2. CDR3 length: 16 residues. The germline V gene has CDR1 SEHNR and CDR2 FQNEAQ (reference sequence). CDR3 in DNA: TGTGCCAGCAGCTCAGGGACAGGGGGCAACACCGGGGAGCTGTTTTTT. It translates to CASSSGTGGNTGELFF.

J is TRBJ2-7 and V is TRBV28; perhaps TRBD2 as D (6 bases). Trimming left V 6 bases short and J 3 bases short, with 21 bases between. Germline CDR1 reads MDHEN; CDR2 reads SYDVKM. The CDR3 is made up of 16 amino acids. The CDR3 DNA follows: TGTGCCAGCAGCCACCACGTGACACGGGAGATCTACGAGCAGTACTTC. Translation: CASSHHVTREIYEQYF.

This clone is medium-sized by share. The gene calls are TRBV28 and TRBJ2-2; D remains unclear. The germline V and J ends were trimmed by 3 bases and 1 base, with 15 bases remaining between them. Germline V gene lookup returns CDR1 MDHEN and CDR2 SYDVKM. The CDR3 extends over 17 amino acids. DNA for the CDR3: TGTGCCAGCAGTTTTGCCCTCGGAGAAGGGAACACCGGGGAGCTGTTTTTT. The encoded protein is CASSFALGEGNTGELFF.

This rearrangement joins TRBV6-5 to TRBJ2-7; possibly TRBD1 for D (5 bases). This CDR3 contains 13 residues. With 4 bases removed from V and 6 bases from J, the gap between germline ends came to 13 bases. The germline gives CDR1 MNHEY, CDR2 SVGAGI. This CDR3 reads CASSSRSQGEQYF. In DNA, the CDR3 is TGTGCCAGCAGTTCCAGGTCCCAGGGCGAGCAGTACTTC.

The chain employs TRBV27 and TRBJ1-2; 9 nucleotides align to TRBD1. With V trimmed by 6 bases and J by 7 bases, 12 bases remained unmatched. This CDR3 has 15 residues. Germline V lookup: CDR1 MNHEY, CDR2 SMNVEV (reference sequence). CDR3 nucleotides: TGTGCCAGCAGAACCGAATTACAGGGGGCGGGTGGCTACACCTTC. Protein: CASRTELQGAGGYTF.

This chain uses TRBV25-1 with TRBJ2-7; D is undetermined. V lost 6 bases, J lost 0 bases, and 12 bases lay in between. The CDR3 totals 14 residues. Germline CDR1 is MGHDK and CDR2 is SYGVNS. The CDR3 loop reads CASSRPTYSYEQYF. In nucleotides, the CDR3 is TGTGCCAGCAGCCGACCGACGTACTCCTACGAGCAGTACTTC.

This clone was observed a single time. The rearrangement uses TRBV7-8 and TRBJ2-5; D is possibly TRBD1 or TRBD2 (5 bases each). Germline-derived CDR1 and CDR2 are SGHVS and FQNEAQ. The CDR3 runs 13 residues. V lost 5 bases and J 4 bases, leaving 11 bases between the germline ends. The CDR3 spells CASSLYGGETQYF. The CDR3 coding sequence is TGTGCCAGCAGCCTATATGGGGGAGAGACCCAGTACTTC.

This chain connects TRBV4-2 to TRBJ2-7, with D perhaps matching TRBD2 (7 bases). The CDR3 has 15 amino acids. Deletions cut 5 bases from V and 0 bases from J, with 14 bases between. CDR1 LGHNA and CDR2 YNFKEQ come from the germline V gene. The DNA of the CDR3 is TGTGCCAGCAGCTGGGGGCTAGCGGCCTCCTACGAGCAGTACTTC. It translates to CASSWGLAASYEQYF.

CDR3 loop: CASSRTSGVIEQFF. The CDR3 nucleotides read TGTGCCAGCAGCCGTACTAGCGGGGTGATTGAGCAGTTCTTC. The genes are TRBV11-3 and TRBJ2-1; TRBD2 agrees at 10 bases. This CDR3 spans 14 amino acids. After removal of 5 bases from V and 9 bases from J, the junction contained 7 bases not matched to a gene. Germline CDR1 is SGHNT and CDR2 is YENEEA.

CDR3 region: CASSPSLGQIYGYTF. Written as DNA, the CDR3 is TGTGCCAGCAGTCCATCCTTGGGACAGATCTATGGCTACACCTTC. The J gene is TRBJ1-2, the V gene TRBV6-4, with TRBD1 identical over 7 bases. This CDR3 is 15 amino acids long. Germline V CDR1 and CDR2: MRHNA, SNTAGT. The trim removed 5 bases at V and 4 bases at J, leaving 10 bases unmatched.

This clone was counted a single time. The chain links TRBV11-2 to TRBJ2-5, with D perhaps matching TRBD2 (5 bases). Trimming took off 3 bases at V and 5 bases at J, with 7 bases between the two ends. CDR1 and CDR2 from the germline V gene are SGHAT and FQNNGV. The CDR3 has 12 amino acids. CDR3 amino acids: CASSFEGETQYF. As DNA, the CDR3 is TGTGCCAGCAGCTTTGAGGGTGAGACCCAGTACTTC. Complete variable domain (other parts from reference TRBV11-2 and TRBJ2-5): EAGVAQSPRYKIIEKRQSVAFWCNPISGHATLYWYQQILGQGPKLLIQFQNNGVVDDSQLPKDRFSAERLKGVDSTLKIQPAKLEDSAVYLCASSFEGETQYFGPGTRLLVL.

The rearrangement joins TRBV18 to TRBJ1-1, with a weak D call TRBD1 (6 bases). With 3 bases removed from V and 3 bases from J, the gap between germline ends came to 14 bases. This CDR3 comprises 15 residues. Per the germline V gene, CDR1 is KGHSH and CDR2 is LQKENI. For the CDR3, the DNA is TGTGCCAGCTCACCGTGGGAGGGGGAGGACACTGAAGCTTTCTTT. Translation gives CASSPWEGEDTEAFF.

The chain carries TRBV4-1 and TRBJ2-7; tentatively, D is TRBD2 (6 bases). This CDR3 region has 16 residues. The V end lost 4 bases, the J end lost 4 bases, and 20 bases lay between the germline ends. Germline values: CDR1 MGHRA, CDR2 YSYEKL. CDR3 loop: CASSPTSGTQPYEQYF. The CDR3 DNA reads TGCGCCAGCAGCCCGACCTCCGGGACTCAACCTTACGAGCAGTACTTC.

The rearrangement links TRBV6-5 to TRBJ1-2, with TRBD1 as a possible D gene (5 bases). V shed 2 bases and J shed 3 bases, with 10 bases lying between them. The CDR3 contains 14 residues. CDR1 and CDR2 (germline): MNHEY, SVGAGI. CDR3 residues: CASSYTQGHYGYTF. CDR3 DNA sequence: TGTGCCAGCAGTTACACCCAGGGCCACTATGGCTACACCTTC.

The CDR3 DNA reads TGCGCCAGCAGCCAAGATCCGGGACTGAAGAACTATGGCTACACCTTC. This codes for CASSQDPGLKNYGYTF. The rearrangement joins TRBV4-1 to TRBJ1-2, with a weak D call TRBD1 (5 bases). CDR1 is MGHRA and CDR2 is YSYEKL in the germline V gene. This CDR3 spans 16 amino acids. The V end was cut by 0 bases, the J end by 2 bases, with 13 bases between.

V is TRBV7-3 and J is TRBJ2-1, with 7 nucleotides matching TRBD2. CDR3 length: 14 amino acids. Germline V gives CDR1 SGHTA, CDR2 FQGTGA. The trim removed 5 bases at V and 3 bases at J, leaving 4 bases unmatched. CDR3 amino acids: CASSVGGGYNEQFF. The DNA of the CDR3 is TGTGCCAGCAGCGTCGGCGGGGGCTACAATGAGCAGTTCTTC.

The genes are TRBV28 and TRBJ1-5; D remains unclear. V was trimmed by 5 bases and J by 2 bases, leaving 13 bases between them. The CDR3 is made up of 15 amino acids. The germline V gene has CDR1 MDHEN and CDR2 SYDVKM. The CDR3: CASSHRGYGNQPQHF. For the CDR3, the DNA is TGTGCCAGCAGTCATCGAGGGTACGGCAATCAGCCCCAGCATTTT.